This T cell receptor (beta chain) was recorded in a study of blood T cells in healthy people across ages. Using a J-beta primer mix together with a sample-barcoded 5' primer, a second PCR was run for roughly 7 to 11 cycles. TCRdb recomputed calls from the 5' RACE reads with MiXCR, one row per CDR3 protein. The sample comprises roughly 1,000,000 distinct CDR3 sequences, under 30% of which are singletons, and about 0.8% rests with the top ten. The V segment lost 5 bases and the J segment 3 bases; nucleotides outside the gene matches: 10. Germline CDR1 is MNHEY and CDR2 is SMNVEV (reference sequence). This CDR3 has 16 residues. This clonotype was seen at least ten times. A further study also used this sample, focusing on T cells of mothers and their children. That paper states: Both sample barcodes and 2-4 random nucleotides came from the M1S primer of the second PCR. From each mother came over 9 million TCR beta CDR3 reads, and from each child came some 3.2 million. Unrelated pairs and related pairs have their TCR recombination output shaped similarly by thymic selection. Researchers found no T cell clones that were persistent and microchimeric.

The receptor comes from a girl under 10 years old in good health. The sequenced sample was blood. The J gene is TRBJ2-3, the V gene TRBV27; the match to TRBD1 covers 8 bases. The CDR3 nucleotides are TGTGCCAGCAGTCTCGCGACAGGGGAAAGTACAGATACGCAGTATTTT. Protein: CASSLATGESTDTQYF.